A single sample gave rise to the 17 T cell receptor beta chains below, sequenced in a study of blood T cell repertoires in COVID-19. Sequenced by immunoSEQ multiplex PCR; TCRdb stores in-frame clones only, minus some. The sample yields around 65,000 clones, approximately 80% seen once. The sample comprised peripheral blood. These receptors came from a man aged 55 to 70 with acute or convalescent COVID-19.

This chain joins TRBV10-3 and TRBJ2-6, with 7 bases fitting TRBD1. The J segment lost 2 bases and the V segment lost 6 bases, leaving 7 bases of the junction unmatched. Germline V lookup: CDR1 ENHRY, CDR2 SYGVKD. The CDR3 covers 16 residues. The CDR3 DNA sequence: TGTGCCATCAGCAATGACAGGGCTGCTGGGGCCAACGTCCTGACTTTC. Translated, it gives CAISNDRAAGANVLTF.

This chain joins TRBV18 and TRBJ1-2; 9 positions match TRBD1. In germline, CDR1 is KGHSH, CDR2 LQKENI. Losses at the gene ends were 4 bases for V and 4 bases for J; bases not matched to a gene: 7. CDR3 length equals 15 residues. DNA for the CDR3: TGTGCCAGCTCACAAACACAGGGGGCCGGCTATGGCTACACCTTC. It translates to CASSQTQGAGYGYTF.

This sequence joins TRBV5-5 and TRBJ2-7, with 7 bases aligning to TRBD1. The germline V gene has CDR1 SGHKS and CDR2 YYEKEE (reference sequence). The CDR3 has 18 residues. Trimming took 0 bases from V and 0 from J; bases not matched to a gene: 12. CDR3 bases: TGTGCCAGCAGCTTGGCTCCGACGGGACAGCGGAGCTCCTACGAGCAGTACTTC. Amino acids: CASSLAPTGQRSSYEQYF.

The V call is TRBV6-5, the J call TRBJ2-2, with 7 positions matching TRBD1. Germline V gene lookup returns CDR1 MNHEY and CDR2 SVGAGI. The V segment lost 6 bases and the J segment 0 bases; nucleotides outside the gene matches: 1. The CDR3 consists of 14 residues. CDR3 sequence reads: CASRGQPNTGELFF. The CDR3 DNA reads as TGTGCCAGCAGGGGACAGCCGAACACCGGGGAGCTGTTTTTT.

The CDR3: CASSIRASDRNEQYF. DNA of the CDR3: TGTGCCAGTAGTATAAGGGCTAGCGATAGGAACGAGCAGTACTTC. The chain couples TRBV19 to TRBJ2-7, with D tentatively TRBD2 (6 bases). The CDR3 runs to 15 residues. Trimming removed 2 bases from V and 5 bases from J, with 16 bases in between. Germline V gene lookup returns CDR1 LNHDA and CDR2 SQIVND (reference sequence).

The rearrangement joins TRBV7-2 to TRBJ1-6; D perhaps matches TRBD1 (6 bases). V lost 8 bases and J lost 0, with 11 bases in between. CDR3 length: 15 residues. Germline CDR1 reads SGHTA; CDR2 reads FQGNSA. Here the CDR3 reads CASRQGGSYNSPLHF. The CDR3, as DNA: TGTGCCAGCCGCCAAGGGGGCTCCTATAATTCACCCCTCCACTTT.

In DNA, the CDR3 is TGTGCCTGGAGGTCGTATAATTCACCCCTCCACTTT. This codes for CAWRSYNSPLHF. V gene TRBV30 combines with J gene TRBJ1-6; no clear D. The CDR3 covers 12 residues. From germline, CDR1 is GTSNPN and CDR2 SVGIG (reference sequence). Trimming took off 3 bases at V and 4 bases at J, with 4 bases between the two ends.

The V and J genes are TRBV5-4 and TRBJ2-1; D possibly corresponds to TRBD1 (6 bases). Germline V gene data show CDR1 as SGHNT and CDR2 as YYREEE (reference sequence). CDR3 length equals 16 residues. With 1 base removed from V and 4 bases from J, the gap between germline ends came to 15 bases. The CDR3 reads CASSLRGPQGYNEQFF. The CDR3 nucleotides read TGTGCCAGCAGCTTGAGGGGACCCCAGGGGTACAATGAGCAGTTCTTC.

The CDR3 coding sequence is TGTGCCAGCAGCGAAAGGGGGTCTGGGGCCAACGTCCTGACTTTC. It is translated as CASSERGSGANVLTF. The chain links TRBV9 to TRBJ2-6; weak D call: TRBD1 (6 bases). Trimming left V 3 bases short and J 1 base short, with 8 bases between. The CDR3 extends over 15 amino acids. Germline V CDR1 and CDR2: SGDLS, YYNGEE.

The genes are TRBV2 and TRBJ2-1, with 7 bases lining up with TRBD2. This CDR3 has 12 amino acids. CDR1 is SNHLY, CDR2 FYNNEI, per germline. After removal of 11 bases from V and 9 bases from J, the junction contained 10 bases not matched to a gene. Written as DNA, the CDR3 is TGTGCCGGTGGACTAGGGAAGGGTGAGCAGTTCTTC. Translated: CAGGLGKGEQFF.

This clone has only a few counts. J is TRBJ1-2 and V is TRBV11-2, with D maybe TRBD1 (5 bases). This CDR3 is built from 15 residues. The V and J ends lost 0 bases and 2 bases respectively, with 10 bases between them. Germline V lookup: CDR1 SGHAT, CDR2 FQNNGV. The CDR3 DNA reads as TGTGCCAGCAGCTTAGATCCGGGGGGAAACTATGGCTACACCTTC. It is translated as CASSLDPGGNYGYTF.

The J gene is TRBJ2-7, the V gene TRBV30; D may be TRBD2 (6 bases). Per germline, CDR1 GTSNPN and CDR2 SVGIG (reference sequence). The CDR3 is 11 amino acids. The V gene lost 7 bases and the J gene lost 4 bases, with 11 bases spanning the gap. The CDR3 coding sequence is TGTGCCTTGGATGGGGGGTACGAGCAGTACTTC. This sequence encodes CALDGGYEQYF.

CDR3 sequence (DNA): TGTGCCAGCAGCTTAGGACAGGGAATCAAGAACACTGAAGCTTTCTTT. This encodes CASSLGQGIKNTEAFF. The chain is built from TRBV7-9 and TRBJ1-1; 7 bases are shared with TRBD1. This CDR3 contains 16 residues. CDR1 and CDR2 (germline): SEHNR, FQNEAQ (reference sequence). After removal of 1 base from V and 1 base from J, the junction contained 6 bases not matched to a gene.

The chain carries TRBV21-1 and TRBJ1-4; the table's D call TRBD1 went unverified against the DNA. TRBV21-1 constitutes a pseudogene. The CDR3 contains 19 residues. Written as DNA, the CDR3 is TGTGCCAGCAGCACACGTAGGCCAGGGAAATTAACCACTAATGAAAAACTGTTTTTT. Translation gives CASSTRRPGKLTTNEKLFF.

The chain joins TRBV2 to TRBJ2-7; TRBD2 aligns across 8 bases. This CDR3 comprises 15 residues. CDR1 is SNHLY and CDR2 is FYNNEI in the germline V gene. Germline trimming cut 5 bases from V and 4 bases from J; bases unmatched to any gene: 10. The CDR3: CASSPRGTRKYEQYF. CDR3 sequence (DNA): TGTGCCAGCAGTCCCCGCGGGACTAGAAAGTACGAGCAGTACTTC.

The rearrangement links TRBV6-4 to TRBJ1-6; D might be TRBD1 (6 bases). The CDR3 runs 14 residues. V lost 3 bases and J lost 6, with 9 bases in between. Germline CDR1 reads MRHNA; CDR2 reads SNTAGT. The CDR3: CASSEGGGNSPLHF. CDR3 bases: TGTGCCAGCAGTGAGGGAGGGGGTAATTCACCCCTCCACTTT.

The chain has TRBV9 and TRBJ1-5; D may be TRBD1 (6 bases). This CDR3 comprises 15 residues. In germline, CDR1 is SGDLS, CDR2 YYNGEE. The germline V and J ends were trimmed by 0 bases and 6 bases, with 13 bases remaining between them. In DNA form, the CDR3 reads TGTGCCAGCAGCGTAGGTGGGGGGGCCGGTCAGCCCCAGCATTTT. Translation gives CASSVGGGAGQPQHF.